This is a list of T cell receptor beta chains from one sample in a study of T-cell memory formation after mild COVID-19. TCRdb fed the 5' RACE reads into MiXCR, producing one record per CDR3 protein. The data contain tens of thousands of distinct CDR3 sequences, about 13% of them singletons. Sequenced material: PBMCs or a T cell subset sorted from them (not recorded which). The receptor set was obtained from an adult woman who had mild COVID-19 (a few samples of this study predate the infection). Cell type and time point are not known. CDR3s include the opening cysteine and the closing phenylalanine or tryptophan. A D gene is named only where the DNA matches it firmly. Rows may omit the clone size; those that give it use once, few, many or a size class.

D	V	size	J	CDR3	DNA
-	TRBV12-3/TRBV12-4	many	TRBJ2-5	CASSLVGRGQETQYF	TGTGCCAGCAGTTTAGTGGGCAGGGGCCAAGAGACCCAGTACTTC
TRBD1	TRBV4-2	few	TRBJ1-1	CASSLEGTGFTEAFF	TGTGCCAGCAGCCTAGAGGGGACAGGGTTCACTGAAGCTTTCTTT
-	TRBV4-1	few	TRBJ2-7	CASSHPGNGPSYEQYF	TGCGCCAGCAGCCATCCCGGGAACGGACCCTCCTACGAGCAGTACTTC
TRBD2	TRBV20-1	-	TRBJ2-3	CSARAYGQDPGGADTQYF	TGCAGTGCTAGAGCATACGGGCAGGACCCCGGGGGGGCAGATACGCAGTATTTT
TRBD2	TRBV24-1	few	TRBJ2-1	CATSEEGGRVEFF	TGTGCCACCAGTGAAGAGGGCGGGAGGGTGGAGTTCTTC
-	TRBV4-2	-	TRBJ2-7	CASSNRDDSYEQYF	TGTGCCAGCAGCAACCGGGACGACTCCTACGAGCAGTACTTC
TRBD1	TRBV12-3/TRBV12-4	few	TRBJ1-2	CASSFRDSYGYTF	TGTGCCAGCAGTTTCCGGGACAGCTATGGCTACACCTTC
TRBD2	TRBV20-1	many	TRBJ2-7	CSARELAGGAYEQYF	TGCAGTGCTAGAGAACTAGCGGGGGGAGCCTACGAGCAGTACTTC
-	TRBV19	-	TRBJ1-1	CASMSWTSNTEAFF	TGTGCCAGTATGAGTTGGACTTCCAACACTGAAGCTTTCTTT
-	TRBV7-9	-	TRBJ2-3	CAVSPGYTDTQYF	TGTGCCGTCTCGCCGGGGTACACAGATACGCAGTATTTT
-	TRBV30	once	TRBJ1-1	CAWMGNTEAFF	TGTGCCTGGATGGGGAACACTGAAGCTTTCTTT
TRBD1	TRBV6-5	few	TRBJ1-1	CASSDYRDSHPRVTEAFF	TGTGCCAGCAGTGACTACCGGGACAGCCATCCTCGGGTCACTGAAGCTTTCTTT
-	TRBV29-1	many	TRBJ2-2	CSVAEEGVTGELFF	TGCAGCGTTGCTGAAGAGGGGGTCACCGGGGAGCTGTTTTTT
TRBD1	TRBV27	-	TRBJ2-3	CASSWTGADTQYF	TGTGCCAGCAGTTGGACAGGGGCAGATACGCAGTATTTT
-	TRBV9	-	TRBJ2-5	CASSSYAAQETQYF	TGTGCCAGCAGCTCGTATGCGGCCCAAGAGACCCAGTACTTC
TRBD2	TRBV3-1	few	TRBJ2-3	CASSRLLAGVTDTQYF	TGTGCCAGCAGCCGATTACTAGCGGGGGTTACAGATACGCAGTATTTT
-	TRBV5-6	-	TRBJ2-1	CASSLGGAPNNEQFF	TGTGCCAGCAGCTTGGGGGGGGCCCCAAACAATGAGCAGTTCTTC